This is a list of T cell receptor beta chains from one sample in a study of post-analysis software for immune sequencing data. TCRdb analysed the PCR reads with MiXCR anew, one entry per CDR3 protein. The profile shows about 540,000 distinct CDR3 sequences, around 36% of them singletons. Sequencing was done on a sample of blood. These receptors were taken from a girl aged 2-17 years with multiple sclerosis. CDR3s include the opening cysteine and the closing phenylalanine or tryptophan. The order of the fields is V gene, D gene, clone size, J gene, CDR3 DNA, CDR3 protein. The D gene is left open where the match is weak. Part of the rows lack a size; the others show once, few, many or a class for expanded clones.

v_gene: TRBV12-3/TRBV12-4; d_gene: -; abundance: few; j_gene: TRBJ2-7; CDR3nt: TGTGCCAGCAGGACCCCGGTTGAGTACGAGCAGTACTTC; CDR3aa: CASRTPVEYEQYF
v_gene: TRBV24-1; d_gene: TRBD1; abundance: few; j_gene: TRBJ2-7; CDR3nt: TGTGCCACCAGTGAATCCCGACAGGGGGCTTTCAACGAGCAGTACTTC; CDR3aa: CATSESRQGAFNEQYF
v_gene: TRBV6-5; d_gene: -; abundance: -; j_gene: TRBJ1-1; CDR3nt: TGTGCCAGCAGGGCTAAAACAGGATTGAGGGGCACTGAAGCTTTCTTT; CDR3aa: CASRAKTGLRGTEAFF
v_gene: TRBV7-2; d_gene: TRBD1; abundance: few; j_gene: TRBJ2-1; CDR3nt: TGTGCCGGCAGCCCGTGGACAGGGAATACCTACAATGAGCAGTTCTTC; CDR3aa: CAGSPWTGNTYNEQFF
v_gene: TRBV25-1; d_gene: -; abundance: many; j_gene: TRBJ2-1; CDR3nt: TGTGCCAGCAGTGACTCGGCACCGCTAAGTTGGCAGTTCTTC; CDR3aa: CASSDSAPLSWQFF
v_gene: TRBV12-3/TRBV12-4; d_gene: TRBD1; abundance: few; j_gene: TRBJ2-6; CDR3nt: TGTGCCAGCAGCCTCAGGACAGGGGGCTCTGGGGCCAACGTCCTGACTTTC; CDR3aa: CASSLRTGGSGANVLTF
v_gene: TRBV20-1; d_gene: -; abundance: few; j_gene: TRBJ2-3; CDR3nt: TGCAGTGCTAGACTAGCTCAAGGCACAGATACGCAGTATTTT; CDR3aa: CSARLAQGTDTQYF
v_gene: TRBV7-9; d_gene: TRBD2; abundance: -; j_gene: TRBJ2-7; CDR3nt: TGTGCCAGCAGCTTTACAAGCGGGGGTCACTACGAGCAGTACTTC; CDR3aa: CASSFTSGGHYEQYF
v_gene: TRBV29-1; d_gene: -; abundance: few; j_gene: TRBJ2-5; CDR3nt: TGCAGCGTTGAAGCACGGAACCTACAAGAGACCCAGTACTTC; CDR3aa: CSVEARNLQETQYF
v_gene: TRBV5-1; d_gene: TRBD1; abundance: few; j_gene: TRBJ2-1; CDR3nt: TGCGCCAGCAGCTTGGAACAGGGGGGTGGCAGTGAGCAGTTCTTC; CDR3aa: CASSLEQGGGSEQFF
v_gene: TRBV20-1; d_gene: TRBD1; abundance: few; j_gene: TRBJ2-1; CDR3nt: TGCAGTAATACCCAGGGACAGGGTGAGCAGTTCTTC; CDR3aa: CSNTQGQGEQFF
v_gene: TRBV20-1; d_gene: -; abundance: few; j_gene: TRBJ2-5; CDR3nt: TGCAGTGCTAGAGAGGGGGATCTCCAAGAGACCCAGTACTTC; CDR3aa: CSAREGDLQETQYF
v_gene: TRBV5-1; d_gene: -; abundance: -; j_gene: TRBJ1-1; CDR3nt: TGCGCCAGCAGCTTGGAACCCGGGACAACTGAAGCTTTCTTT; CDR3aa: CASSLEPGTTEAFF
v_gene: TRBV20-1; d_gene: TRBD2; abundance: -; j_gene: TRBJ2-1; CDR3nt: TGCAGTGCTAGAGACCCACGGGGGGTAAACAATGAGCAGTTCTTC; CDR3aa: CSARDPRGVNNEQFF
v_gene: TRBV5-1; d_gene: TRBD1; abundance: -; j_gene: TRBJ2-6; CDR3nt: TGCGCCAGCAGCTTGTGGACAGGACACTCTGGGGCCAACGTCCTGACTTTC; CDR3aa: CASSLWTGHSGANVLTF
v_gene: TRBV7-9; d_gene: TRBD1; abundance: few; j_gene: TRBJ2-4; CDR3nt: TGTGCCAGCAGCATGAGACAGGGAGAAGCCAAAAACATTCAGTACTTC; CDR3aa: CASSMRQGEAKNIQYF
v_gene: TRBV6-5; d_gene: -; abundance: -; j_gene: TRBJ2-7; CDR3nt: TGTGCCAGCAGGACAGTGACCTACGAGCAGTACTTC; CDR3aa: CASRTVTYEQYF
v_gene: TRBV6-6; d_gene: -; abundance: few; j_gene: TRBJ1-1; CDR3nt: TGTGCCAGCAGTTACGCCAGGGGTGGAACTGAAGCTTTCTTT; CDR3aa: CASSYARGGTEAFF
v_gene: TRBV20-1; d_gene: -; abundance: -; j_gene: TRBJ2-7; CDR3nt: TGCAGTGCTAGAGATCCCCGATCTAGCGACGAGCAGTACTTC; CDR3aa: CSARDPRSSDEQYF
v_gene: TRBV7-7; d_gene: -; abundance: -; j_gene: TRBJ2-1; CDR3nt: TGTGCTAGCAGTCCACCGGGACTCGGGTTCTTC; CDR3aa: CASSPPGLGFF
v_gene: TRBV18; d_gene: -; abundance: -; j_gene: TRBJ2-3; CDR3nt: TGTGCCAGCTCACCATTGGGAGGACGAACGTACTCAGATACGCAGTATTTT; CDR3aa: CASSPLGGRTYSDTQYF
v_gene: TRBV24-1; d_gene: TRBD1; abundance: once; j_gene: TRBJ1-4; CDR3nt: TGTGCCACCAGCGCAACAACCAGGGGGCGAGTAGAGGAAAAACTGTTTTTT; CDR3aa: CATSATTRGRVEEKLFF
v_gene: TRBV7-2; d_gene: -; abundance: -; j_gene: TRBJ2-5; CDR3nt: TGTGCCAGCAGCCAACACATCGGGGAGACCCAGTACTTC; CDR3aa: CASSQHIGETQYF
v_gene: TRBV25-1; d_gene: -; abundance: -; j_gene: TRBJ2-1; CDR3nt: TGTGCCAGCAGTACCGGGACTGTCATAGTTCAGTTCTTC; CDR3aa: CASSTGTVIVQFF
v_gene: TRBV6-4; d_gene: -; abundance: few; j_gene: TRBJ2-2; CDR3nt: TGTGCCAGCAGTGCCGAAAACACCGGGGAGCTGTTTTTT; CDR3aa: CASSAENTGELFF
v_gene: TRBV14; d_gene: -; abundance: -; j_gene: TRBJ2-5; CDR3nt: TGTGCCAGCAGCCAAGAGATTCCCACCGGGGTGGGGGAGACCCAGTACTTC; CDR3aa: CASSQEIPTGVGETQYF
v_gene: TRBV28; d_gene: TRBD2; abundance: few; j_gene: TRBJ2-5; CDR3nt: TGTGCCAGCAGCTCCGCTGGGGGGCTCGGCGGGGGGTACCAAGAGACCCAGTACTTC; CDR3aa: CASSSAGGLGGGYQETQYF
v_gene: TRBV6-5; d_gene: TRBD1; abundance: -; j_gene: TRBJ1-1; CDR3nt: TGTGCCAGCAGTTACTGGAGCAGGGGGCGCACTGAAGCTTTCTTT; CDR3aa: CASSYWSRGRTEAFF
v_gene: TRBV11-2; d_gene: -; abundance: few; j_gene: TRBJ1-6; CDR3nt: TGTGCCAGCAGCCCCAGGGGAGGTACGTCGAATTCACCCCTCCACTTT; CDR3aa: CASSPRGGTSNSPLHF
v_gene: TRBV15; d_gene: -; abundance: once; j_gene: TRBJ2-3; CDR3nt: TGTGCCACCACCCTTCGAGGGGTTAGCGGTCCTAGCACAGATACGCAGTATTTT; CDR3aa: CATTLRGVSGPSTDTQYF
v_gene: TRBV12-3/TRBV12-4; d_gene: -; abundance: few; j_gene: TRBJ2-2; CDR3nt: TGTGCCAGCAGTCCCCCGGGGGCGAACACCGGGGAGCTGTTTTTT; CDR3aa: CASSPPGANTGELFF
v_gene: TRBV20-1; d_gene: TRBD2; abundance: -; j_gene: TRBJ2-3; CDR3nt: TGCAGTGCTAGGAGCGGGGCTGTGGATACGCAGTATTTT; CDR3aa: CSARSGAVDTQYF
v_gene: TRBV14; d_gene: -; abundance: -; j_gene: TRBJ1-4; CDR3nt: TGTGCCAGCAGCCAAGATCGGATAGTAGGTGAAAAACTGTTTTTT; CDR3aa: CASSQDRIVGEKLFF
v_gene: TRBV5-5; d_gene: TRBD1; abundance: few; j_gene: TRBJ2-3; CDR3nt: TGTGCCAGCAGGTCGGGACAGGGGGCTACAGATACGCAGTATTTT; CDR3aa: CASRSGQGATDTQYF
v_gene: TRBV12-3/TRBV12-4; d_gene: -; abundance: -; j_gene: TRBJ2-7; CDR3nt: TGTGCCAGCGGGCGATCGGTGGGGTTCTCCTACGAGCAGTACTTC; CDR3aa: CASGRSVGFSYEQYF